The 26 T cell receptor beta chains below were found in one sample sequenced in a study of beta chain features in type 1 diabetes. Study results and limitations: TCRB CDR3s were moderately but significantly shorter in Type 1 diabetes patients in all four CD4+ subsets.

No antigens are known for them. The entirety of the isolated RNA underwent reverse transcription, so expressed TCRB transcripts were sequenced. TCRdb keeps only in-frame clones here, not all; method: immunoSEQ multiplex PCR. There are 250,000 to 350,000 clones in the sample; roughly an eighth occur only once, and 0.017% lies in the top ten. Sequenced: naive CD4+ T cells from blood. These receptors all come from a young man with type 1 diabetes.

Only a few counts were recorded for this clone. This chain uses TRBV6-1 with TRBJ1-4; D may be TRBD1 (6 bases). The CDR3 is 14 amino acids. The germline CDR1 and CDR2 sequences are MNHNS and SASEGT. V was clipped by 5 bases and J by 0 bases, with 7 bases between them. CDR3 region: CASSQGSTNEKLFF. The CDR3 DNA follows: TGTGCCAGCAGTCAGGGGTCAACTAATGAAAAACTGTTTTTT.

This clone was detected only a few times. CDR3 amino acids: CASSEDRGWKTQYF. Written as DNA, the CDR3 is TGTGCCAGCAGCGAGGACAGGGGTTGGAAGACCCAGTACTTC. The V and J genes are TRBV2 and TRBJ2-5; 9 bases are a match to TRBD1. V shed 6 bases, J shed 6 bases, and the junction held 8 bases outside the gene matches. The germline gives CDR1 SNHLY, CDR2 FYNNEI. The CDR3 length is 14 residues.

This clone has a handful of counts. The chain recombines TRBV15 with TRBJ1-2; TRBD1 is a possible D gene (5 bases). The V gene's germline CDR1 is LNHNV and CDR2 YYDKDF (reference sequence). This CDR3 spans 16 amino acids. V lost 4 bases and J 6 bases, leaving 21 bases between the germline ends. CDR3 protein: CATSTGGWGVDDGYTF. The CDR3 DNA sequence: TGTGCCACCAGCACAGGAGGATGGGGGGTCGATGATGGCTACACCTTC.

This clone was detected a few times. The chain carries TRBV28 and TRBJ1-1; 7 bases are a match to TRBD1. The germline V gene has CDR1 MDHEN and CDR2 SYDVKM. The CDR3 is 16 amino acids. J was trimmed by 5 bases and V by 1 base; bases with no gene match: 10. The CDR3 DNA is TGTGCCAGCAGTTTATTCGGACAGGTCCCGGGGACTGAAGCTTTCTTT. This translates into CASSLFGQVPGTEAFF.

Points on this clone: The same CDR3 arises from other DNA sequences in this sample as well. This rearrangement joins TRBV7-9 to TRBJ2-2, with D possibly matching TRBD1 (5 bases). Germline V CDR1 and CDR2: SEHNR, FQNEAQ (reference sequence). V lost 4 bases, J lost 5 bases, and 8 bases lay in between. CDR3 length: 13 amino acids. The CDR3 region is CASSSQGTGELFF. DNA for the CDR3: TGTGCCAGCAGCTCTCAGGGTACCGGGGAGCTGTTTTTT.

This chain joins TRBV4-1 and TRBJ1-1; 8 bases map to TRBD1. CDR3 length: 15 residues. Germline CDR1 MGHRA, CDR2 YSYEKL. V dropped 4 bases and J dropped 5; count of bases not matched to a gene: 9. CDR3 in DNA: TGCGCCAGCAGCCTGGACAGGGTCGATCCAACTGAAGCTTTCTTT. This gives the protein CASSLDRVDPTEAFF.

The J gene is TRBJ1-1, the V gene TRBV7-9; a weak D match, TRBD1 (5 bases). Looked up from germline, CDR1 is SEHNR and CDR2 is FQNEAQ (reference sequence). CDR3 size: 14 residues. The V gene lost 1 base and the J gene lost 4 bases, with 10 bases spanning the gap. The CDR3: CASSLVQGATEAFF. CDR3 DNA: TGTGCCAGCAGCTTAGTGCAGGGCGCCACTGAAGCTTTCTTT.

This chain uses TRBV7-2 with TRBJ2-7; no firm D call. V lost 1 base and J 0 bases, leaving 10 bases between the germline ends. The germline gives CDR1 SGHTA, CDR2 FQGNSA. The CDR3 sequence is 15 residues long. CDR3 protein: CASSLGQASSYEQYF. CDR3 sequence (DNA): TGTGCCAGCAGCTTAGGGCAGGCGAGCTCCTACGAGCAGTACTTC.

The chain carries TRBV28 and TRBJ2-5, with 7 positions matching TRBD1. The CDR3 spans 15 residues. V was pared by 7 bases and J by 1 base, with 9 bases of the junction left unmatched. Germline-derived CDR1 and CDR2 are MDHEN and SYDVKM. CDR3 region: CASIGTTGPQETQYF. Written as DNA, the CDR3 is TGTGCCAGCATTGGGACGACAGGGCCCCAAGAGACCCAGTACTTC.

The rearrangement joins TRBV13 to TRBJ2-7; maybe TRBD1 (5 bases). The CDR3 consists of 14 residues. The ends were cut back, 5 bases at V and 3 bases at J, with 14 bases in the middle. From germline, CDR1 is PRHDT and CDR2 FYEKMQ (reference sequence). DNA for the CDR3: TGTGCCAGCAGCAAGACAGACACCAGCTACGAGCAGTACTTC. Translation gives CASSKTDTSYEQYF.

This clone was detected only a few times. The rearrangement joins TRBV5-1 to TRBJ2-3; 12 nucleotides agree with TRBD2. Per the germline V gene, CDR1 is SGHRS and CDR2 is YFSETQ. Unmatched junction bases numbered 3, after V lost 5 bases and J lost 5 bases. This CDR3 spans 14 amino acids. The CDR3 here is CASSLTSGRDTQYF. The CDR3 nucleotides are TGCGCCAGCAGTCTGACTAGCGGGAGAGATACGCAGTATTTT.

In this sample, this clone turned up a few times. CDR3 coding DNA: TGTGCCAGCAGCCCTAGCGGGAGGGTCTACAATGAGCAGTTCTTC. Encoded protein: CASSPSGRVYNEQFF. The V and J genes are TRBV7-9 and TRBJ2-1; the match to TRBD2 covers 12 bases. V trimming: 5 bases; J trimming: 3 bases; junction bases outside the gene matches: 2. The CDR3 has 15 amino acids. CDR1 and CDR2 from the germline V gene are SEHNR and FQNEAQ (reference sequence).

This sequence joins TRBV7-3 and TRBJ2-3, with D possibly matching TRBD1 (6 bases). The CDR3 totals 14 residues. V lost 4 bases and J lost 4, with 12 bases in between. Germline values: CDR1 SGHTA, CDR2 FQGTGA. CDR3 in DNA: TGTGCCAGCAGCTCGGACAGAGCTTCAGATACGCAGTATTTT. It encodes CASSSDRASDTQYF.

This clone was seen a handful of times. V is TRBV7-9 and J is TRBJ1-2; 10 nucleotides match TRBD1. The length of the CDR3 is 16 residues. Germline V CDR1 and CDR2: SEHNR, FQNEAQ (reference sequence). V was clipped by 3 bases and J by 3 bases; unmatched bases: 7. CDR3 DNA sequence: TGTGCCAGCAGCTTGGTCTTAGGACAGGGGGACTATGGCTACACCTTC. Translation gives CASSLVLGQGDYGYTF.

This CDR3 reads CATSRAPGVSTEAFF. The CDR3 nucleotides are TGTGCCACCAGCAGAGCCCCGGGGGTATCCACTGAAGCTTTCTTT. This chain joins TRBV15 and TRBJ1-1, with D possibly matching TRBD1 (5 bases). This CDR3 region has 15 residues. V lost 1 base, J lost 4 bases, and 13 bases lay in between. Germline V gene lookup returns CDR1 LNHNV and CDR2 YYDKDF (reference sequence).

This clone turned up a few times. The chain uses TRBV6-6 and TRBJ2-7, with 7 bases matching TRBD2. V shed 2 bases, J shed 2 bases, and the junction held 6 bases outside the gene matches. The CDR3 extends over 15 amino acids. Per germline, CDR1 MNHNY and CDR2 SVGAGI (reference sequence). The CDR3 DNA is TGTGCCAGCAGTTACGGGCTAGCGGCAACCTACGAGCAGTACTTC. This translates into CASSYGLAATYEQYF.

The table lists this clone with a few counts. The chain carries TRBV10-3 and TRBJ2-1; 7 bases line up with TRBD2. Trimming took 6 bases from V and 7 from J; bases not matched to a gene: 6. Looked up from germline, CDR1 is ENHRY and CDR2 is SYGVKD. There are 13 residues in the CDR3. The CDR3 spells CAISPGTINEQFF. CDR3 nucleotides: TGTGCCATCAGCCCCGGGACTATTAATGAGCAGTTCTTC.

The CDR3 sequence is CASRGTSDQETQYF. As DNA, the CDR3 is TGTGCCAGCAGAGGGACTAGCGACCAAGAGACCCAGTACTTC. V and J are TRBV2 and TRBJ2-5, with TRBD2 matching 10 bases. The CDR3 spans 14 residues. Unmatched junction bases numbered 1, after V lost 6 bases and J lost 0 bases. The germline V gene encodes CDR1 SNHLY and CDR2 FYNNEI.

This clone was seen a handful of times. The V and J genes are TRBV5-1 and TRBJ2-3, with D unclear. V gave up 0 bases and J gave up 0 bases, with 5 bases separating them. Germline values: CDR1 SGHRS, CDR2 YFSETQ. The CDR3 loop spans 14 amino acids. The CDR3 DNA reads TGCGCCAGCAGCTTGGGTCTCAGCACAGATACGCAGTATTTT. Translation: CASSLGLSTDTQYF.

J is TRBJ2-1 and V is TRBV4-2; 10 bases agree with TRBD1. Looked up from germline, CDR1 is LGHNA and CDR2 is YNFKEQ. The CDR3 has 17 residues. Losses at the gene ends were 1 base for V and 6 bases for J; bases not matched to a gene: 9. CDR3 sequence (DNA): TGTGCCAGCAGCCAAGGAGCCGGGACAGGGGTTGTCAATGAGCAGTTCTTC. It translates to CASSQGAGTGVVNEQFF.

This clone came up a few times. The rearrangement links TRBV7-2 to TRBJ2-2, with D tentatively TRBD1 (5 bases). CDR1 is SGHTA and CDR2 is FQGNSA in the germline V gene. The CDR3 covers 14 residues. Trimming shortened V by 3 bases and J by 3 bases, and 8 bases separated the two germline ends. DNA for the CDR3: TGTGCCAGCAGCTTTAGGGGATACACCGGGGAGCTGTTTTTT. Its protein is CASSFRGYTGELFF.

This clone was seen a few times. In DNA, the CDR3 is TGTGCCAGCAGCTTGGGGGGAGAACATGAAGCTTTCTTT. This encodes CASSLGGEHEAFF. The V call is TRBV5-4, the J call TRBJ1-1; D unresolved. Trimming shortened V by 0 bases and J by 7 bases, and 10 bases separated the two germline ends. The CDR3 totals 13 residues. Germline CDR1 and CDR2: SGHNT and YYREEE (reference sequence).

J is TRBJ2-1 and V is TRBV27; D remains unclear. This CDR3 contains 15 residues. Germline V gene lookup returns CDR1 MNHEY and CDR2 SMNVEV (reference sequence). V dropped 3 bases and J dropped 0 bases, with 9 bases sitting between them. The DNA for the CDR3 is TGTGCCAGCAGTTTTGGTCAGAACTCCTACAATGAGCAGTTCTTC. As protein: CASSFGQNSYNEQFF.

This rearrangement joins TRBV6-5 to TRBJ2-7, with 7 bases matching TRBD1. J gave up 1 base and V 2 bases, and 2 bases lay outside the gene matches. The CDR3 is 14 residues long. Per germline, CDR1 MNHEY and CDR2 SVGAGI. The CDR3 reads CASSYGTASYEQYF. CDR3 nucleotides: TGTGCCAGCAGTTACGGGACAGCTTCCTACGAGCAGTACTTC.

The chain has TRBV5-1 and TRBJ2-3, with 7 bases aligning to TRBD1. This CDR3 contains 17 residues. From germline, CDR1 is SGHRS and CDR2 YFSETQ. V was pared by 4 bases and J by 3 bases, with 14 bases of the junction left unmatched. CDR3 loop: CASSVDRVGPSTDTQYF. The CDR3 region has the DNA TGCGCCAGCAGCGTAGACAGGGTTGGCCCATCGACAGATACGCAGTATTTT.

There are a few counts of this clone. Relative to the germline gene, one junction end is altered; a read error may explain this. V and J are TRBV7-8 and TRBJ2-1; 10 positions match TRBD2. The germline gives CDR1 SGHVS, CDR2 FQNEAQ. The length of the CDR3 is 14 residues. The CDR3 nucleotides read TGTGCCAGCAGCCTAGCGGGAGTGAACAATGAGCAGTTCTTC. Its translation: CASSLAGVNNEQFF.